The clone carrying this T cell receptor (beta chain) is labeled as large. The sample carries other DNA sequences with the same CDR3. These data come from a study of tumour-infiltrating T cells in Burkitt lymphoma. Sequenced by immunoSEQ multiplex PCR; TCRdb stores in-frame clones only, minus some. The sample records over a thousand clones, 11% being singletons. Germline V CDR1 and CDR2: MNHEY, SMNVEV (reference sequence). V lost 5 bases, J lost 2 bases, and 10 bases lay in between. The CDR3 has 14 amino acids. Material: tumor tissue. The chain carries TRBV27 and TRBJ1-5; tentative D call: TRBD1 (6 bases). The clonotype comes from a human donor with Burkitt lymphoma. CDR3 DNA: TGTGCCAGCAGTCCCTGGACAGGCAATCAGCCCCAGCATTTT. Translating it yields CASSPWTGNQPQHF.